The source of this T cell receptor (beta chain) is a study of human T cells and chemical hapten exposure. TCRdb passed the RACE reads through MiXCR, listing each CDR3 protein once. The sample has about 80,000 distinct CDR3 sequences, roughly 10% seen once. Noted time point: patch test 2, 6 weeks after DPC sensitization. Treatment denoted: therapeutic diphenylcyclopropenone sensitization with weekly scalp DPC. The CDR3 is 13 amino acids. The V segment lost 8 bases and the J segment 8 bases; nucleotides outside the gene matches: 11. Germline CDR1 reads DFQATT; CDR2 reads SNEGSKA (reference sequence). The chain joins TRBV20-1 to TRBJ1-1; 10 positions agree with TRBD1. The receptor was isolated from a woman aged 25 to 39 with alopecia areata. Some clones in this sample may be carry-over from other donors' samples. The sequencing here drew on whole blood, taken in connection with sensitization to the hapten diphenylcyclopropenone (DPC). DNA of the CDR3: TGCAGTACATCCCGACAGGGGGCTACGGAAGCTTTCTTT. Protein sequence: CSTSRQGATEAFF.